The 23 T cell receptor beta chains reported below all come from one sample, sequenced in a study of Graves' ophthalmopathy and Graves' hyperthyroidism. CDR3 regions of TCR beta were amplified from RNA transcripts. The first-round RT-PCR employed HTBI primers together with the Qiagen OneStep RT-PCR kit. A multiplex PCR was then performed as the second round. TCRdb fed the multiplex PCR reads into MiXCR, producing one record per CDR3 protein. In the table there are a few hundred thousand distinct CDR3 sequences, 15% of which are singletons. Source material: peripheral blood. These TCRs come from a woman aged 18 to 35 with stable Graves' hyperthyroidism.

This clonotype was detected ten times or more. The chain has TRBV19 and TRBJ2-5; 8 bases agree with TRBD2. The CDR3 length is 14 residues. Germline-derived CDR1 and CDR2 are LNHDA and SQIVND (reference sequence). J lost 4 bases, V lost 6 bases, and 7 bases had no gene match. In nucleotides, the CDR3 is TGTGCCAGTAGCGAAAGCGGGGGTCGAGAGACCCAGTACTTC. The encoded protein is CASSESGGRETQYF.

This clonotype was observed at least ten times. Relative to the germline gene, one junction end is altered; a read error may explain this. The chain combines TRBV6-2 or TRBV6-3 with TRBJ1-1, with D possibly TRBD1 on 5 matching bases. CDR3 size: 15 residues. CDR1 is MNHEY and CDR2 is SVGEGT in the germline V gene. The CDR3 region has the DNA TGTGCCAGCAGTTATCTTTGGGCCCTGGACACTGAAGCTCTCTTT. Protein sequence: CASSYLWALDTEALF.

About this clonotype itself: A much larger clonotype is one base distant, so this may be a read error. The chain combines TRBV9 with TRBJ1-2, with TRBD1 as a possible D gene (5 bases). CDR3 length: 14 amino acids. Germline-derived CDR1 and CDR2 are SGDLS and YYNGEE. In DNA form, the CDR3 reads TGTGCCATCAGCCCTAGTGGGGGGACCTATGGCTACACCTTC. Amino acid sequence: CAISPSGGTYGYTF.

This clonotype was picked up many times. This chain links TRBV7-2 with TRBJ2-5; D is possibly TRBD1 (6 bases). CDR1 and CDR2 from the germline V gene are SGHTA and FQGNSA. The CDR3 runs to 18 residues. The germline V and J ends were trimmed by 5 bases and 5 bases, with 27 bases remaining between them. The CDR3, as DNA: TGTGCCAGCAGCCCACAGTGGGGGACAATTCCAACCGGGGAGACCCAGTACTTC. Residues: CASSPQWGTIPTGETQYF.

Points on this clonotype: At one end, the junction sequence differs from germline, possibly due to a read error. V gene TRBV6-2 or TRBV6-3 combines with J gene TRBJ2-7; 7 nucleotides align to TRBD2. Germline V CDR1 and CDR2: MNHEY, SVGEGT. The CDR3 sequence is 15 residues long. The CDR3 loop is CASRTLAVSSHEQYF. The CDR3 nucleotides read TGTGCCAGCAGAACTCTAGCGGTGAGCTCCCACGAGCAGTACTTC.

On this clonotype: This is likely a read error, given that the CDR3 carries no conserved phenylalanine or tryptophan at its end. CDR3 sequence: CASSFDGTPEYGYTL. In DNA form, the CDR3 reads TGTGCCAGCAGCTTCGATGGGACTCCAGAATATGGCTACACCCTC. This chain connects TRBV9 to TRBJ1-2, with TRBD1 as a possible D gene (5 bases). Deletions cut 4 bases from V and 5 bases from J, with 18 bases between. Germline V gene sequence: CDR1 SGDLS, CDR2 YYNGEE. CDR3 size: 15 residues.

This clonotype showed up many times. The chain has TRBV5-1 and TRBJ1-1; possible D gene TRBD1, 5 bases. V was shortened by 0 bases and J by 3 bases, with 12 bases between the two germline ends. The CDR3 loop spans 15 amino acids. Per germline, CDR1 SGHRS and CDR2 YFSETQ. The CDR3 spells CASSLDSDTYTEAFF. CDR3 DNA: TGCGCCAGCAGCTTGGACTCGGACACCTACACTGAAGCTTTCTTT.

This clonotype was observed a handful of times. The junction and the germline gene differ at one end; a read error may be behind it. The V call is TRBV11-2, the J call TRBJ1-1; D is possibly TRBD1 (6 bases). This CDR3 is 14 amino acids long. The V gene's germline CDR1 is SGHAT and CDR2 FQNNGV. CDR3 DNA: TGTGCCAGCAGCCTCGGGACAATGAACACTGGAGCTTTCTTT. Protein product: CASSLGTMNTGAFF.

This chain connects TRBV11-2 to TRBJ1-2; D not resolved. Trimming stripped 5 bases from V and 0 bases from J, with 10 bases between. This CDR3 has 14 amino acids. Germline V gives CDR1 SGHAT, CDR2 FQNNGV. CDR3 in amino acids: CASSPPGPNYGYTF. The CDR3, as DNA: TGTGCCAGCAGCCCGCCGGGCCCTAACTATGGCTACACCTTC.

The table lists this clonotype with many counts. The chain is built from TRBV7-2 and TRBJ1-6, with 9 nucleotides matching TRBD1. This CDR3 is built from 20 residues. The germline gives CDR1 SGHTA, CDR2 FQGNSA. Trimming at V came to 3 bases and at J to 0 bases, leaving 12 bases not matched to a gene. CDR3 nucleotides: TGTGCCAGCAGCTTTACACCCGGGACAGGGAGGAGCTCCTATAATTCACCCCTCCACTTT. It is translated as CASSFTPGTGRSSYNSPLHF.

This clonotype was recorded at least ten times. The chain couples TRBV6-5 to TRBJ2-5, with unresolved D. The CDR3 is 13 residues long. Germline assignment: CDR1 MNHEY and CDR2 SVGAGI. Trimming took off 0 bases at V and 3 bases at J, with 5 bases between the two ends. CDR3 bases: TGTGCCAGCAGTTACTCAGGGAAAGAGACCCAGTACTTC. Protein sequence: CASSYSGKETQYF.

The chain recombines TRBV6-2 or TRBV6-3 with TRBJ2-2; D may correspond to TRBD1 or TRBD2 (5 bases each). V was cut by 6 bases and J by 4 bases, with 21 bases left in between. Germline assignment: CDR1 MNHEY and CDR2 SVGEGT. The CDR3 has 17 residues. The CDR3 DNA sequence: TGTGCCAGCAGAAGCACCTTCGGGACCGTGACCACCGGGGAGCTGTTTTTT. Translated, it gives CASRSTFGTVTTGELFF.

This clonotype was detected a few times. The junction departs from germline at one end; a sequencing error may be responsible. This CDR3 reads CASSLVGNPGELFF. Here the CDR3 DNA reads TGTGCCAGCAGCTTGGTAGGGAACCCCGGGGAGCTGTTTTTT. The rearrangement joins TRBV5-4 to TRBJ2-2, with D unresolved. CDR1 and CDR2 from the germline V gene are SGHNT and YYREEE (reference sequence). CDR3 length equals 14 residues.

At least ten counts were recorded for this clonotype. V is TRBV7-2 and J is TRBJ2-7; TRBD2 agrees at 12 bases. Per the germline V gene, CDR1 is SGHTA and CDR2 is FQGNSA. V trimming: 5 bases; J trimming: 5 bases; junction bases outside the gene matches: 7. The CDR3 length is 15 residues. The CDR3 here is CASSTRGLAGDEQYF. DNA of the CDR3: TGTGCCAGCAGCACGAGGGGACTAGCGGGTGACGAGCAGTACTTC.

The rearrangement links TRBV3-1 to TRBJ1-2, with D tentatively TRBD1 (6 bases). Germline V gene data show CDR1 as LGHDT and CDR2 as YNNKEL (reference sequence). Trimming removed 4 bases at V and 8 bases at J, with 20 bases between. This CDR3 contains 15 residues. CDR3 region: CASSLSQGLRRGYTF. The CDR3 nucleotides read TGTGCCAGCAGCCTTAGTCAGGGGCTAAGGCGGGGCTACACCTTC.

This clonotype came up a few times. CDR3: CASSQGQGRYRTTEAFF. CDR3 nucleotide sequence: TGCGCCAGCAGCCAAGGACAGGGTAGATATAGGACCACTGAAGCTTTCTTT. The chain couples TRBV4-1 to TRBJ1-1; 7 bases map to TRBD1. Germline V gene data show CDR1 as MGHRA and CDR2 as YSYEKL. The CDR3 has 17 amino acids. Trimming at V came to 1 base and at J to 4 bases, leaving 12 bases not matched to a gene.

This clonotype was counted at least ten times. The V gene is TRBV7-3, the J gene TRBJ1-5; D might be TRBD1 (6 bases). There are 18 residues in the CDR3. The V gene lost 2 bases and the J gene lost 2 bases, with 19 bases spanning the gap. CDR1 is SGHTA and CDR2 is FQGTGA in the germline V gene. The CDR3 region has the DNA TGTGCCAGCAGCTTATGGGGACTAGGGGGGTTTGGCAATCAGCCCCAGCATTTT. This encodes CASSLWGLGGFGNQPQHF.

This clonotype was found many times. The chain recombines TRBV29-1 with TRBJ1-1; 12 bases match TRBD1. The CDR3 is 16 residues long. V lost 1 base to trimming and J lost 5 bases; unmatched junction nucleotides: 8. CDR1 and CDR2 from the germline V gene are SQVTM and ANQGSEA. In DNA, the CDR3 is TGCAGCGTTGAAGCCCGGGGACAGGGGGCGGGTACTGAAGCTTTCTTT. Amino acids: CSVEARGQGAGTEAFF.

Ten or more counts support this clonotype. V is TRBV6-5 and J is TRBJ2-4, with D possibly matching TRBD1 (6 bases). The V end was cut by 4 bases, the J end by 0 bases, with 13 bases between. The CDR3 has 16 amino acids. Germline CDR1 and CDR2: MNHEY and SVGAGI. In DNA form, the CDR3 reads TGTGCCAGCAGTTTTGAGGGGGTTGGAGCCAAAAACATTCAGTACTTC. This translates into CASSFEGVGAKNIQYF.

This clonotype has ten or more counts. The chain combines TRBV7-3 with TRBJ1-1; tentative D call: TRBD1 (5 bases). The V gene's germline CDR1 is SGHTA and CDR2 FQGTGA. V shed 6 bases and J shed 6 bases, with 14 bases lying between them. The CDR3 covers 13 residues. CDR3 DNA: TGTGCCAGCAGTCGGGGGGGGAGAGCTGAAGCTTTCTTT. It translates to CASSRGGRAEAFF.

On this clonotype itself: This may be a read error, as it is one base from a much larger clone. The chain couples TRBV7-2 to TRBJ2-7, with 9 bases fitting TRBD1. The ends lost 4 bases at V and 5 bases at J; junction bases unmatched: 6. The CDR3 covers 14 residues. Germline V CDR1 and CDR2: SGHTA, FQGNSA. Here the CDR3 reads CASSSGDRANEQYF. CDR3 DNA sequence: TGTGCCAGCAGCTCCGGGGACAGGGCCAACGAGCAGTACTTC.

This clonotype was counted ten times or more. The CDR3 reads CSAPGAGNTIYF. CDR3 nucleotide sequence: TGCAGTGCCCCAGGTGCCGGAAACACCATATATTTT. This sequence joins TRBV20-1 and TRBJ1-3, with D uncertain. The CDR3 sequence is 12 residues long. Between the trimmed V and J ends, which lost 6 bases and 4 bases, there was a span of 10 bases. The V gene's germline CDR1 is DFQATT and CDR2 SNEGSKA (reference sequence).

The genes are TRBV27 and TRBJ1-1; D call uncertain. V was clipped by 3 bases and J by 10 bases, with 6 bases between them. In germline, CDR1 is MNHEY, CDR2 SMNVEV (reference sequence). The CDR3 extends over 10 amino acids. The CDR3 sequence is CASSLVIAFF. CDR3 DNA: TGTGCCAGCAGTTTGGTGATAGCTTTCTTT.